The entry that follows covers one T cell receptor (beta chain) sequence. This clone may be a read error of a much larger clone one base away. These data come from a study of breast tumors, draining lymph nodes, adjacent tissues. Deletions cut 1 base from V and 9 bases from J, with 7 bases between. CDR1 and CDR2 from the germline V gene are SEHNR and FQNEAQ (reference sequence). The CDR3 spans 12 residues. TCRdb used MiXCR to reprocess the multiplex PCR reads, holding one entry per CDR3 protein. The table includes 270,000 or so distinct CDR3 sequences, 30% to 35% detected once. Samples came from axillary lymph nodes draining the breast cancer.

The V call is TRBV7-9, the J call TRBJ2-1, with D hard to call. The TCR comes from a female donor with breast cancer. Some clones in this sample may be carry-over from other donors' samples. The sample comprised axillary lymph node tissue. CDR3 protein: CASSLEVIEQFF. Here the CDR3 DNA reads TGTGCCAGCAGCTTAGAAGTTATTGAGCAGTTCTTC.